This entry features one T cell receptor (beta chain) sequence. The target of this receptor is not known. The input lacks base qualities; no much larger clone sits a single base away. Libraries were built with the immunoSEQ multiplex PCR assay. For the multiplex PCR, a mixture combining 60 forward primers for TCR Vbeta segments and 13 reverse primers for TCR Jbeta segments was used. Amplification of the CDR3 region of rearranged TCR beta genes was performed with a multiplex PCR assay on genomic DNA. Amplified TCR beta libraries were sequenced as 87-base-pair reads on the Illumina HiSeq System. The paper's processing steps were these. In a later analysis, around 80 million unique TCR beta chains were counted across the 666 repertoires, and roughly 11 million of these chains were shared by at least two donors. Raw reads were error-corrected and collapsed into unique sequences with a nearest-neighbor algorithm that merged closely related sequences to remove PCR and sequencing errors. CDR3 sequences were aligned to IMGT reference sequences to assign V, D and J gene segments. For a sequence to be retained, a match of at least six nucleotides was required to both a V gene segment and a J gene segment. A rearrangement counted as productive if the CDR3 had no stop codons and remained in frame with V and J, and every other rearrangement counted as non-productive. CDR3 was defined by IMGT convention, running from the second conserved V-encoded cysteine to the conserved J-encoded phenylalanine. The earlier analysis of about 640 of the donors excluded any sequence lacking an unambiguous match to a single V gene segment. An earlier analysis of around 600 of the donors classified V segments as functional when productive rearrangements were above 56.7% and as segregating when the standard deviation between donors was above 5%. A statistical classification framework was developed to diagnose cytomegalovirus status using the catalog of TCR beta chain sequences. In a later analysis, TCR nucleotide sequences were compared against IMGT/GENE-DB human TR gene sequences so that V and J genes could be assigned. The TCRdist pipeline was used in a later analysis to assign CDR3 sequences and most-parsimonious VDJ recombination scenarios. In a later analysis, each TCR beta chain was defined by its CDR3 amino acid sequence together with its V-gene family, and reads lacking a unique V-gene family were excluded. To address suspected cross-contamination and a sequencing artifact, a later analysis removed a few hundred highly shared, low-generation-probability nucleotide sequences. For each public chain, a later analysis derived a clonal expansion index from normalized ranks of inferred template counts within each repertoire. Generation probabilities in a later analysis came from a VDJ recombination model fitted to out-of-frame rearrangements, and those results were checked against IGoR. In a later analysis, TCR-TCR, TCR-HLA and TCR-CMV co-occurrence was scored with hypergeometric tests, and a repertoire-size bias correction was applied to TCR pairs. In a later analysis, false discovery rates were estimated by permuting HLA or CMV assignments 20 times. In a later analysis, co-occurring TCRs were grouped using DBSCAN, and TCRdist sequence similarity was added for clustering within HLA-allele-positive subsets. Co-occurrence clustering excluded repertoires with fewer than 30,000 or more than 120,000 public chains, plus five with anomalous nucleotide sharing. The immuneACCESS repertoire file appears here via TCRdb, limited to in-frame rearrangements. These files lack a portion of the clones; in checked studies, under half of the deficit traces to unresolved V genes, and the cause of the others is not known. The V and J calls and the clone size are those of that table, but D and trimming were determined from the DNA. Within this sample are under 200,000 clones, with about 80% of them counted one time only. The ten largest clones capture around 1.9% of the sample.

The cohort was made up of 666 healthy bone marrow donors. At the time of sampling, all cohort members were nominally healthy, though unrecorded immune exposures were likely present. The donor was CMV seropositive and belonged to the group of 250 to 350 seropositive cohort members. Every donor gave a peripheral blood sample, and the peripheral blood mononuclear cells from that sample were used for TCR beta sequencing. The Qiagen DNeasy Blood Extraction Kit was used to extract genomic DNA from the blood cell samples. These data come from a study of cytomegalovirus exposure and HLA in healthy donors (dated by TCRdb to the late 2010s). For the wider study: According to an earlier analysis of several hundred of the donors, some 180 million T cells yielded roughly 110 million unique TCR beta sequences and about 280 Gb of sequence data. The later analysis used no new phenotypic data to find candidate immune exposures, relying instead on TCR beta sequences and their occurrence across donors. About 300 gigabases of sequencing data and some 85 million unique TCR sequences were included in an early release covering several hundred HLA-typed donors. Both class I and class II loci were covered by HLA typing, at four-digit resolution. Among the roughly 390 genotyped donors, about 83% belonged to the genetic ancestry cluster associated with self-reported Caucasian donors. The study was designed to test whether signatures of past pathogen exposure could be identified by cataloging public T cell receptors. To decide whether each TCR beta V gene segment behaved as functional or pseudogenic, an earlier analysis of fewer than 750 of the donors relied on high-throughput TCR beta sequencing. Every repertoire in the discovery cohort had been generated on one and the same sequencing platform. A separate validation cohort of 100 to 150 different subjects was used in addition to the approximately 700-subject first cohort. The number of donors typed differed by locus, with about 629-630 for A, B, C, DRB1 and DQB1, more than 500 for DQA1, approximately 580 for DPA1, and about 450 for DPB1. Several DR-DQ haplotypes were treated as single units for association and clustering because of strong linkage in the cohort. Donor age, sex, ethnicity and CMV serostatus were compiled alongside the repertoire data. A later analysis re-examined previously published TCR beta repertoires from just over 650 donors and added high-resolution HLA genotyping to investigate patterns of TCR occurrence. To predict cytomegalovirus infection status, the study combined high-throughput TCR immunosequencing, statistical association of individual TCRs with disease status, and machine learning. The study used immunosequencing to profile the T cell repertoires of around 600 subjects and linked those repertoires to cytomegalovirus serostatus. A later genetic analysis used genome-wide SNP genotypes for about 55% of the 666 donors, treating that subset as a discovery cohort. Across 300 to 500 genotyped donors of the cohort, an average of roughly 200,000 unique TCR beta nucleotide sequences per donor were sequenced, and 15% to 20% of those sequences were non-productive.

The investigation overall reported the following: The study gave a list of 150 to 200 TCR beta chains associated with cytomegalovirus. A later genetic analysis reported fewer N-insertions in productive TCRs among donors in an Asian-associated ancestry cluster than the approximately 700-donor mean. In this cohort, only TCR beta chains were sequenced, and detectable features were limited by the absence of alpha or paired-chain data. HLA typing was unavailable for some donors at each locus, so association tests used only the typed subset. Most CMV-associated TCR beta chains appeared to be HLA-restricted in a later analysis, and the HLA associations seemed to be driven largely by CMV exposure. In a later analysis, several top co-occurrence clusters were reported to appear linked to parvovirus B19, influenza, CMV and Epstein-Barr virus. Correlated functional status among segregating V segments might be attributable to linkage disequilibrium, but an unknown experimental factor could not be ruled out. Roughly uniform sequencing depth across donors was assumed in presence/absence analyses, although this assumption may not hold. Specific HLA alleles were associated with about 17,000 TCR beta sequences at a false discovery rate of 0.05 in a later analysis. A cluster of highly shared sequence variants was judged likely to be a technical artifact of the sequencing pipeline. The classifier was reported to diagnose cytomegalovirus status with high specificity and sensitivity in both the original and validation cohorts. In a later analysis, HLA-associated TCR beta chains were found to be more clonally expanded and to have lower generation probabilities than equally common non-associated chains. When HLA alleles, especially DR and DQ, strongly co-occurred, TCR associations were difficult to assign to individual alleles. Because counts were too low, about 18 rarely observed V segments, including chromosome 9 orphons, were left out of the earlier analysis of 587 of the donors. In a later analysis, TCR association rates were found to vary across HLA loci, with the most associated TCRs seen for DRB1 alleles and the fewest for HLA-C alleles. Immune exposure information for the cohort was limited to CMV serostatus. The authors suggested that the approach could potentially be generalized to other disease states and immunological phenotypes. While some public TCRs were present in many individuals, most TCR sequences turned up only very rarely across donors. In vitro tests confirmed that a few of the cytomegalovirus-associated TCR beta chains recognize cytomegalovirus antigens. In a later genetic analysis, a missense DCLRE1C variant was associated with V-gene and J-gene trimming of TCR beta chains, and the association was replicated in an independent cohort. A further reported finding was that TCR beta sequences accurately predicted the HLA-A and HLA-B alleles for most subjects in the first cohort. In an earlier analysis of fewer than 750 of the donors, most TCR beta V segments were observed in productive rearrangements about 87% or about 30% of the time, broadly matching IMGT annotations.

The sequencing input was PBMCs. This sequence was found in a woman between 18 and 29 years old in good health and CMV-seropositive.

At the DNA level, the sequence is TGTGCCAGCTCACCACCGGCGGTAGCGGGGGCCGACGAGCAGTACTTC. Protein translation: CASSPPAVAGADEQYF. The rearranged chain carries TRBV18 and TRBJ2-7; 9 bases in between match TRBD2. Here V drops 0 bases and J drops 5 bases, and the junction holds 8 bases not matched to any gene. CDR3 length: 16 amino acids, cysteine to phenylalanine. The only DNA kept is the CDR3, 48 bases in frame from the first base. CDR1 and CDR2, per the germline V gene, are KGHSH and LQKENI. The CDR3 plus the reference TRBV18 and TRBJ2-7 genes for the other parts give the full variable domain: NAGVMQNPRHLVRRRGQEARLRCSPMKGHSHVYWYRQLPEEGLKFMVYLQKENIIDESGMPKERFSAEFPKEGPSILRIQQVVRGDSAAYFCASSPPAVAGADEQYFGPGTRLTVT.